This record covers a single T cell receptor beta chain. The table came from immunoSEQ multiplex PCR; TCRdb's copy has only in-frame clones and leaves some out. The sample has approximately 240,000 clones, 85% to 90% seen once. This sample was included in a study of blood T cell repertoires in COVID-19. In the study overall: Material from acute and convalescent COVID-19 was sourced from the United States, Italy and Spain.

Participants' reported clinical history set cohort assignment. Source material: PBMCs or T cells enriched from blood (not recorded which). This TCR was recovered from a woman aged 18 to 35 in a cohort exposed to, infected with or recovered from COVID-19 (not recorded which).

The CDR3 is CASSSFGNTEAFF. The CDR3 DNA is TGTGCCAGCAGTTCCTTCGGGAACACTGAAGCTTTCTTT. V is TRBV28 and J is TRBJ1-1, with D hard to call. There are 13 residues in the CDR3. The V gene lost 4 bases and the J gene lost 1 base, with 7 bases spanning the gap. CDR1 is MDHEN, CDR2 SYDVKM, per germline.